This TCR beta chain came from a study of CD4 and CD8 cells across lung adenocarcinoma regions. TCRdb reprocessed the PCR reads with MiXCR, giving one entry per CDR3 protein. The sample contains 5,700 or so distinct CDR3 sequences, around 62% of which appear only once. Samples came from patients with localized non-small cell lung adenocarcinoma. The TCR originated in a female donor with lung adenocarcinoma. The CD4 and CD8 labels of this study may be unreliable. The sample comprised CD4+ T cells from the center of a lung tumor.

This chain's CDR3 is CASGLGSGLRMETQYF. DNA of the CDR3: TGTGCTAGTGGTTTAGGTTCCGGCCTGAGAATGGAGACCCAGTACTTC. The J gene is TRBJ2-7, the V gene TRBV12-5; D unresolved. The J call may be faulty, since TRBJ2-5 better matches the DNA end. This CDR3 is built from 16 residues. The germline gives CDR1 LGHNT, CDR2 FRNRAP.